Listed below are T cell receptor beta chains from one sample, sequenced in a study of blood T cell repertoires in COVID-19. TCRdb's copy holds only in-frame clones and misses some; the assay was immunoSEQ multiplex PCR. The sample consists of 360,000 or so clones, roughly 90% of them appearing once. The sequencing sample was made of peripheral blood. The receptor source for this set is a man younger than 35 with active or convalescent COVID-19. Both conserved end residues are part of each CDR3. The D gene is left open where the match is weak. Only part of the rows carry a size: once, few, many, or a class if the clone is expanded.

V: TRBV4-3; size: -; D: TRBD1; J: TRBJ2-4; DNA: TGCGCCAGCAGCCAAGACGGTGGGGGGACAGGACTTAACATTCAGTACTTC; CDR3: CASSQDGGGTGLNIQYF
V: TRBV4-2; size: -; D: -; J: TRBJ1-1; DNA: TGTGCCAGCAGCCTGCCAGGGGTTACGGAAGCTTTCTTT; CDR3: CASSLPGVTEAFF
V: TRBV7-9; size: once; D: -; J: TRBJ1-3; DNA: TGTGCCAGCAGCTCACAGGGACGAGTCTCTGGAAACACCATATATTTT; CDR3: CASSSQGRVSGNTIYF
V: TRBV6-4; size: -; D: TRBD2; J: TRBJ2-3; DNA: TGTGCCAGCTCCGAGGGAGGGAACCCCGATACGCAGTATTTT; CDR3: CASSEGGNPDTQYF
V: TRBV6-5; size: -; D: TRBD1; J: TRBJ2-3; DNA: TGTGCCAGCAGAGAGGACAGGAACACAGATACGCAGTATTTT; CDR3: CASREDRNTDTQYF
V: TRBV5-6; size: -; D: TRBD1; J: TRBJ1-3; DNA: TGTGCCAGCAGCTTGTCAGTCAGGGGGCTTGGAAACACCATATATTTT; CDR3: CASSLSVRGLGNTIYF
V: TRBV3-1/TRBV3-2; size: -; D: TRBD1; J: TRBJ1-3; DNA: TGTGCCAGCAGCCAAGAGGGGACAGGGATTAAAAACACCATATATTTT; CDR3: CASSQEGTGIKNTIYF
V: TRBV28; size: -; D: TRBD2; J: TRBJ2-1; DNA: TGTGCCAGCAGGGCAGCTAGCGGGAGCTATGGAGACAATGAGCAGTTCTTC; CDR3: CASRAASGSYGDNEQFF
V: TRBV5-4; size: -; D: TRBD2; J: TRBJ2-5; DNA: TGTGCCAGCGGGGGGGGGACTAGCGCCGTAGAGACCCAGTACTTC; CDR3: CASGGGTSAVETQYF
V: TRBV7-9; size: -; D: -; J: TRBJ2-7; DNA: TGTGCCAGCAGCTTAGTGGCGGGGTCCTTAAACGAGCAGTACTTC; CDR3: CASSLVAGSLNEQYF
V: TRBV19; size: -; D: -; J: TRBJ1-1; DNA: TGTGCCAGTAGTATTTCCAGGGGATCGACTTCGGAAGCTTTCTTT; CDR3: CASSISRGSTSEAFF
V: TRBV7-9; size: once; D: -; J: TRBJ1-1; DNA: TGTGCCAGCAGTAAGGAAGAGAGACTCACTGAAGCTTTCTTT; CDR3: CASSKEERLTEAFF
V: TRBV19; size: -; D: -; J: TRBJ2-1; DNA: TGTGCCAGTAGTCCCCTCGTAGCGCTCGGGCCGGGGAATGAGCAGTTCTTC; CDR3: CASSPLVALGPGNEQFF
V: TRBV12-5; size: -; D: -; J: TRBJ1-5; DNA: TGTGCTAGCTCACCGGGGGATCAGCCCCAGCATTTT; CDR3: CASSPGDQPQHF
V: TRBV9; size: -; D: -; J: TRBJ1-2; DNA: TGTGCCAGCAGTGGAGCGCGGGGTTGGGGCTACACCTTC; CDR3: CASSGARGWGYTF
V: TRBV5-1; size: -; D: TRBD2; J: TRBJ2-7; DNA: TGCGCCAGCACCCCGGAGGGCGGAGGACTAGCGGGCCCCTTCTACGAGCAGTACTTC; CDR3: CASTPEGGGLAGPFYEQYF
V: TRBV4-3; size: -; D: -; J: TRBJ2-3; DNA: TGCGCCAGCAGCCAAGATCTGGCTAGCAGGCAATGGGGCACAGATACGCAGTATTTT; CDR3: CASSQDLASRQWGTDTQYF
V: TRBV5-1; size: once; D: TRBD1; J: TRBJ1-4; DNA: TGCGCCAGCAGCGGGGGACAGAGGGATTATGGTTCCACTAATGAAAAACTGTTTTTT; CDR3: CASSGGQRDYGSTNEKLFF
V: TRBV27; size: few; D: -; J: TRBJ2-2; DNA: TGTGCCAGCAGCCCTATTTATCGGACTAAAAACACCGGGGAGCTGTTTTTT; CDR3: CASSPIYRTKNTGELFF
V: TRBV7-9; size: -; D: -; J: TRBJ2-1; DNA: TGTGCCAGCAGCTTGATAGCGGAAAGCTCCTACAATGAGCAGTTCTTC; CDR3: CASSLIAESSYNEQFF
V: TRBV24-1; size: -; D: TRBD2; J: TRBJ2-2; DNA: TGTGCCACCAGTGATTTTGGGACTAGCGGAGCACTGAACACCGGGGAGCTGTTTTTT; CDR3: CATSDFGTSGALNTGELFF
V: TRBV4-3; size: -; D: -; J: TRBJ2-3; DNA: TGCGCCAGCAGCCAAGATTGGTCCGGGACAGATACGCAGTATTTT; CDR3: CASSQDWSGTDTQYF
V: TRBV7-9; size: -; D: -; J: TRBJ1-2; DNA: TGTGCCAGCAGCAAACAGGGTTTAGACGTTTCGGGCTACACCTTC; CDR3: CASSKQGLDVSGYTF
V: TRBV19; size: few; D: TRBD1; J: TRBJ1-1; DNA: TGTGCCAGTAGGCCAATACCCGGGACAGGGGGTTTTTTTACTGAAGCTTTCTTT; CDR3: CASRPIPGTGGFFTEAFF
V: TRBV29-1; size: -; D: -; J: TRBJ2-7; DNA: TGCAGCGTCAACCGGGGGGCCCACGAGCAGTACTTC; CDR3: CSVNRGAHEQYF
V: TRBV15; size: once; D: TRBD1; J: TRBJ2-1; DNA: TGTGCCACCAGCAGAGACCCAGTCCGGGGACAGGGCTTCTACAATGAGCAGTTCTTC; CDR3: CATSRDPVRGQGFYNEQFF
V: TRBV7-9; size: -; D: -; J: TRBJ1-1; DNA: TGTGCCAGCGCTAGGCAGGGCGCCCGTGGTGAAGCTTTCTTT; CDR3: CASARQGARGEAFF
V: TRBV3-1/TRBV3-2; size: -; D: -; J: TRBJ2-1; DNA: TGTGCCAGCAGCCATACAACTAGGTTCAATGAGCAGTTCTTC; CDR3: CASSHTTRFNEQFF